One sample yielded the 3 T cell receptor beta chains listed below, sequenced in a study of T-cell reconstitution after alpha-beta-depleted transplantation in children. During its preparation, the TCRbeta library received unique molecular identifiers. TCRdb redid the calling of the PCR reads with MiXCR, one entry per CDR3 protein. The sample has approximately 800,000 distinct CDR3 sequences, under 20% seen once; the top ten hold around 4.5%. The material sequenced was PBMCs, mostly from graft donor cells, taken 360 days after TCRalphabeta/CD19-depleted stem cell transplant. All receptors derive from a male patient younger than 18 who had a stem cell transplant for acute lymphoblastic leukemia, so the T cells may come from the graft donor.

Ten or more counts support this clonotype. The chain uses TRBV5-1 and TRBJ2-5; D unresolved. Trimming removed 6 bases at V and 1 base at J, with 10 bases between. Germline CDR1 reads SGHRS; CDR2 reads YFSETQ. The CDR3 length is 13 residues. CDR3 nucleotides: TGCGCCAGCACTCTGAGCAGCCAAGAGACCCAGTACTTC. Encoded protein: CASTLSSQETQYF.

In regard to this clonotype: A much bigger clone sits one base away, suggesting this may be a read error. The V call is TRBV7-3, the J call TRBJ2-1, with 8 bases matching TRBD2. The CDR3 loop spans 16 amino acids. CDR1 is SGHTA, CDR2 FQGTGA, per germline. The CDR3 here is CASSPAGTRSYNGQFF. As DNA, the CDR3 is TGTGCCAGCAGCCCCGCCGGGACTAGGTCCTACAATGGGCAGTTCTTC.

The rearrangement uses TRBV4-1 and TRBJ1-1; D is possibly TRBD1 (5 bases). The CDR3 has 16 residues. Trimming stripped 1 base from V and 5 bases from J, with 17 bases between. Germline values: CDR1 MGHRA, CDR2 YSYEKL. In DNA, the CDR3 is TGCGCCAGCAGCCAAGTATTAGGGGAAAAGTCGACTGAAGCTTTCTTT. It yields the protein CASSQVLGEKSTEAFF.